The clone carrying this TCR beta chain has at least ten counts. V shed 5 bases, J shed 0 bases, and the junction held 7 bases outside the gene matches. This CDR3 is 15 amino acids long. Germline V CDR1 and CDR2: PRHDT, FYEKMQ (reference sequence). These data are taken from a study of spatial heterogeneity in lung cancer. Looking at the study overall: More beta-chain than alpha-chain sequences were consistently detected.

TCRdb independently ran MiXCR on the 5' RACE reads; one entry per CDR3 protein. The table includes 35,000 to 55,000 distinct CDR3 sequences, approximately 10% detected once. The time point: blood at routine non-recurrence follow-up after resection. Researchers sequenced whole RNA taken from tumor, nontumor lung or frozen PBMC without sorting. The genes are TRBV13 and TRBJ2-7; 7 bases are shared with TRBD1. The sequences come from PBMCs, collected at follow-up. The source of this sequence is a male donor with early-stage non-small cell lung cancer. CDR3 sequence reads: CASSPNTGASYEQYF. The CDR3 bases are TGTGCCAGCAGCCCAAATACAGGGGCCTCCTACGAGCAGTACTTC.